This T cell receptor beta chain was observed in a study of cytomegalovirus exposure and HLA in healthy donors. Germline assignment: CDR1 MNHEY and CDR2 SVGAGI. Trimming cost V 0 bases and J 7 bases; bases outside gene matches: 11. The CDR3 has 16 residues. Here immunoSEQ multiplex PCR was the method, and the copy in TCRdb shows in-frame clones only, minus some. The sample yields 200,000 to 250,000 clones, 75% to 95% seen once. Sequencing was done on a sample of PBMCs. The source of this sequence is a woman between 18 and 29 years old in good health and CMV-seronegative. V is TRBV6-5 and J is TRBJ2-7; 8 nucleotides agree with TRBD1. The CDR3 spells CASSYSMIQGAREQYF. CDR3 nucleotide sequence: TGTGCCAGCAGTTACTCGATGATCCAGGGGGCGCGGGAGCAGTACTTC.